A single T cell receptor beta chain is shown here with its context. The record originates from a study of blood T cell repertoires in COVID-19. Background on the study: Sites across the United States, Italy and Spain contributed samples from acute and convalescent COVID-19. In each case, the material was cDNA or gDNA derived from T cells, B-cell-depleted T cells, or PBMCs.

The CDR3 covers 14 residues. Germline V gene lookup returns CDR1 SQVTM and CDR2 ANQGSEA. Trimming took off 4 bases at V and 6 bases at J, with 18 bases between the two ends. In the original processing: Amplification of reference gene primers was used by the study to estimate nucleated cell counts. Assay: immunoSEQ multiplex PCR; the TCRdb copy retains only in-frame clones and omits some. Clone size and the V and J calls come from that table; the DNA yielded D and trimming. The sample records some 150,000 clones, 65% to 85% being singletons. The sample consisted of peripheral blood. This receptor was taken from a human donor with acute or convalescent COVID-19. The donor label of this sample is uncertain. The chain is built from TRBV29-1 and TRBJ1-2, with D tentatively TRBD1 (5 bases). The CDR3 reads CSVVVGAVTDGYTF. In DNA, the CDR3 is TGCAGCGTTGTCGTTGGGGCCGTTACTGATGGCTACACCTTC.